This is a list of T cell receptor beta chains from one sample in a study of T cell changes during pregnancy in multiple sclerosis. Method: immunoSEQ multiplex PCR; TCRdb's copy keeps in-frame clones and lacks some. The sample comprises 65,000 to 75,000 clones, 85% to 95% of which are singletons, and 3% to 3.5% rests with the top ten. The sequencing used CD8+ T cells from peripheral blood mononuclear cells, collected in the third trimester of pregnancy. These receptor sequences come from a female donor in good health, enrolled as a control in a pregnancy study. Each CDR3 is given with its conserved first and last residue. The D gene is left open where the match is weak.

TRBJ2-7,TRBD1,TRBV6-5,CASSYGTGDEQYF,TGTGCCAGCAGTTACGGAACAGGGGACGAGCAGTACTTC
TRBJ2-6,TRBD1,TRBV29-1,CSVVWGQGVPSGANVLTF,TGCAGCGTTGTGTGGGGGCAGGGGGTACCCTCTGGGGCCAACGTCCTGACTTTC
TRBJ2-1,TRBD2,TRBV10-3,CAISESRGEGNEQFF,TGTGCCATCAGTGAGTCGAGAGGGGAGGGCAATGAGCAGTTCTTC
TRBJ1-2,.,TRBV9,CASSAGFIVTEYGYTF,TGTGCCAGCAGCGCCGGGTTTATTGTGACAGAGTATGGCTACACCTTC
TRBJ1-4,TRBD1,TRBV5-5,CASIEGAPPTNEKLFF,TGTGCCAGCATCGAGGGGGCCCCTCCAACTAATGAAAAACTGTTTTTT
TRBJ2-7,.,TRBV27,CASSSEGTSSYEQYF,TGTGCCAGCAGTTCCGAGGGAACGAGCTCCTACGAGCAGTACTTC
TRBJ1-2,.,TRBV6-6,CATNADDRSANYGYTF,TGTGCCACCAACGCTGACGACAGGTCGGCTAACTATGGCTACACCTTC
TRBJ2-3,TRBD1,TRBV6-4,CASRQGETDTQYF,TGTGCCAGCAGACAGGGGGAAACAGATACGCAGTATTTT
TRBJ2-7,TRBD1,TRBV7-9,CASSGPDRPTSYEQYF,TGTGCCAGCAGCGGACCGGACAGGCCGACCTCCTACGAGCAGTACTTC
TRBJ2-7,.,TRBV19,CASSWSRDKEYEQYF,TGTGCCAGTAGTTGGAGCCGGGACAAAGAATATGAGCAGTACTTC
TRBJ1-5,TRBD1,TRBV7-8,CASSLGLVGQVNQPQHF,TGTGCCAGCAGCTTAGGATTGGTGGGACAGGTAAATCAGCCCCAGCATTTT
TRBJ1-1,.,TRBV6-6,CASRGRNTEAFF,TGTGCCAGCAGGGGGAGGAACACTGAAGCTTTCTTT
TRBJ2-2,.,TRBV4-2,CASSQDVRENTGELFF,TGTGCCAGCAGCCAAGATGTGAGGGAAAACACCGGGGAGCTGTTTTTT
TRBJ1-4,TRBD1,TRBV13,CASSQSGQGDEKLFF,TGTGCCAGCAGCCAGAGCGGACAGGGCGATGAAAAACTGTTTTTT
TRBJ2-5,TRBD1,TRBV18,CASSGNSDREETQYF,TGTGCCAGCTCAGGGAACTCGGACAGGGAAGAGACCCAGTACTTC
TRBJ1-2,.,TRBV10-3,CAISPQGDGYTF,TGTGCCATCAGCCCCCAGGGCGATGGCTACACCTTC
TRBJ1-4,.,TRBV27,CASSLSGSGGWRKLFF,TGTGCCAGCAGTTTATCGGGAAGTGGGGGCTGGCGGAAACTGTTTTTT
TRBJ1-1,.,TRBV4-3,CASRTITSDTEAFF,TGCGCCAGCAGGACTATAACCTCGGACACTGAAGCTTTCTTT
TRBJ2-7,TRBD2,TRBV4-2,CASSQVNQWLAGVSSYEQYF,TGTGCCAGCAGCCAAGTAAACCAATGGCTAGCGGGGGTGAGCTCCTACGAGCAGTACTTC
TRBJ2-1,TRBD2,TRBV25-1,CASSDWTSGGSYNEQFF,TGTGCCAGCAGTGATTGGACTAGCGGGGGGTCCTACAATGAGCAGTTCTTC
TRBJ2-3,.,TRBV7-9,CASSPGSTDTQYF,TGTGCCAGCAGCCCGGGGAGCACAGATACGCAGTATTTT
TRBJ1-1,TRBD1,TRBV5-1,CASSSGTGIFLDTEAFF,TGCGCCAGCAGCTCCGGGACAGGGATTTTTCTAGACACTGAAGCTTTCTTT
TRBJ1-1,.,TRBV5-1,CASSLGVEAFF,TGCGCCAGCAGCTTGGGAGTTGAAGCTTTCTTT